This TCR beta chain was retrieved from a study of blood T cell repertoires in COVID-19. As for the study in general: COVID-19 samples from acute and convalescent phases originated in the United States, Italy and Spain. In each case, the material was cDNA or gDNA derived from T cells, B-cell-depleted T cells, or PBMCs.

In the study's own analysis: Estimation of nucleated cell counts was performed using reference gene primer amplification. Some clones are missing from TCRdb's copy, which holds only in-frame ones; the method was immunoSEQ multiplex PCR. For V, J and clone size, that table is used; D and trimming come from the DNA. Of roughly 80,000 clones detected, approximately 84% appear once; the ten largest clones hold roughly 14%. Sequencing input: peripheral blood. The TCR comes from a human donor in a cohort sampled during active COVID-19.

The CDR3 spells CSSNEHGAPGEQFF. CDR3 bases: TGCAGCTCGAATGAACATGGGGCCCCCGGTGAGCAGTTCTTC. The chain recombines TRBV29-1 with TRBJ2-1, with TRBD1 as a possible D gene (5 bases). This CDR3 is built from 14 residues. V was cut by 8 bases and J by 9 bases, with 23 bases left in between. Germline-derived CDR1 and CDR2 are SQVTM and ANQGSEA.